Shown below are 20 T cell receptor beta chains from a single sample sequenced in a study of cytomegalovirus exposure and HLA in healthy donors. Vbeta (60) and Jbeta (13) primers were used in the PCR. Only in-frame clones appear in the TCRdb table, and some are missing; sequencing was by immunoSEQ multiplex PCR. The profile covers roughly 130,000 clones, with about 80% appearing a single time and approximately 3% taken by the ten largest. The specimen sequenced was PBMCs. These receptors were taken from a boy between 2 and 10 years old in good health and CMV-seronegative.

The gene calls are TRBV6-1 and TRBJ1-2, with 9 bases fitting TRBD1. CDR3 size: 13 residues. Germline values: CDR1 MNHNS, CDR2 SASEGT. V shed 4 bases and J 8 bases; nucleotides not matched to a gene: 5. CDR3 in DNA: TGTGCCAGCAGTGGGGGACAGGGTAACGGCTACACCTTC. It codes for CASSGGQGNGYTF.

The rearrangement joins TRBV19 to TRBJ2-7; D is possibly TRBD1 (7 bases). Germline CDR1 and CDR2: LNHDA and SQIVND (reference sequence). Deletions cut 4 bases from V and 3 bases from J, with 19 bases between. This CDR3 has 16 residues. CDR3 amino acids: CASSTGGTDHHYEQYF. The CDR3 DNA reads as TGTGCCAGTAGTACTGGCGGGACAGATCATCACTACGAGCAGTACTTC.

CDR3 bases: TGCGCCAGCAGCCAAGACAGTGATGACTTGAACACTGAAGCTTTCTTT. Residues: CASSQDSDDLNTEAFF. The gene calls are TRBV4-3 and TRBJ1-1; D is unresolved. The V end lost 0 bases, the J end lost 0 bases, and 11 bases lay between the germline ends. The CDR3 runs 16 residues. The germline V gene encodes CDR1 LGHNA and CDR2 YSLEER.

The genes are TRBV28 and TRBJ2-1; 9 bases line up with TRBD1. Looked up from germline, CDR1 is MDHEN and CDR2 is SYDVKM. CDR3 length: 15 amino acids. V dropped 8 bases and J dropped 3; count of bases not matched to a gene: 8. CDR3 residues: CASSHRTGDYNEQFF. Written as DNA, the CDR3 is TGTGCCAGCTCCCACAGGACAGGGGACTACAATGAGCAGTTCTTC.

As to this clone: One end of the junction does not line up with germline, which may come from a read error. This rearrangement joins TRBV7-7 to TRBJ2-2, with TRBD2 matching 7 bases. Germline CDR1 reads SSHAT; CDR2 reads FNYEAQ (reference sequence). This CDR3 region has 15 residues. The CDR3 region is CASSPGLGNTGELFF. The CDR3 DNA sequence: TGTGCTAGCAGCCCCGGACTAGGCAACACCGGGGAGCTGTTTTTT.

The chain employs TRBV30 and TRBJ1-4; 7 nucleotides line up with TRBD1. Trimming took 8 bases from V and 4 from J; bases not matched to a gene: 13. The CDR3 extends over 15 amino acids. Germline V lookup: CDR1 GTSNPN, CDR2 SVGIG (reference sequence). Here the CDR3 reads CAVRQGWRGNEKLFF. CDR3 DNA sequence: TGTGCCGTTAGACAGGGTTGGAGGGGTAATGAAAAACTGTTTTTT.

The V and J genes are TRBV5-8 and TRBJ1-5; the match to TRBD1 covers 10 bases. Looked up from germline, CDR1 is SGHTS and CDR2 is YDEGEE. With 4 bases clipped from V and 9 bases from J, the junction kept 7 bases outside the gene matches. The CDR3 contains 14 residues. CDR3 residues: CASSPRTGGRPQHF. CDR3 bases: TGTGCCAGCAGCCCTCGGACAGGGGGTCGGCCCCAGCATTTT.

The gene calls are TRBV18 and TRBJ1-2; TRBD1 might be the D (5 bases). The length of the CDR3 is 17 residues. V was cut by 4 bases and J by 2 bases, with 20 bases left in between. Germline-derived CDR1 and CDR2 are KGHSH and LQKENI. The CDR3, as DNA: TGTGCCAGCTCACTCCGGGACCCGGGAGGGTCCAACTATGGCTACACCTTC. Its translation: CASSLRDPGGSNYGYTF.

The V and J genes are TRBV27 and TRBJ1-1; TRBD1 might be the D (6 bases). Trimming shortened V by 5 bases and J by 0 bases, and 10 bases separated the two germline ends. CDR3 length: 14 residues. The V gene's germline CDR1 is MNHEY and CDR2 SMNVEV (reference sequence). CDR3 protein: CASSLQGMNTEAFF. The CDR3 DNA follows: TGTGCCAGCAGTCTACAGGGAATGAACACTGAAGCTTTCTTT.

The chain joins TRBV13 to TRBJ2-3; 7 bases map to TRBD2. Germline V gene sequence: CDR1 PRHDT, CDR2 FYEKMQ (reference sequence). The CDR3 has 14 amino acids. V lost 4 bases, J lost 8 bases, and 9 bases stayed unmatched. DNA for the CDR3: TGTGCCAGCAGCTCCGCGGGAGAGGGAGGTACGCAGTATTTT. Translation gives CASSSAGEGGTQYF.

The CDR3 DNA sequence: TGTGCCAGCAGCTTAAAAGTAGTAAGGGGAAGGTTCTACGAGCAGTACTTC. Amino acid sequence: CASSLKVVRGRFYEQYF. The chain employs TRBV7-8 and TRBJ2-7; D might be TRBD1 (5 bases). The germline V and J ends were trimmed by 2 bases and 3 bases, with 20 bases remaining between them. The CDR3 is 17 residues long. From germline, CDR1 is SGHVS and CDR2 FQNEAQ.

The CDR3 region has the DNA TGTGCCAGCAGCTTGGGGCCGGGGGACAGTTACGAGCAGTACGTC. This gives the protein CASSLGPGDSYEQYV. The rearrangement joins TRBV5-8 to TRBJ2-7; possibly TRBD1 for D (7 bases). CDR3 length equals 15 residues. V was trimmed by 0 bases and J by 4 bases, leaving 14 bases between them. Germline V gives CDR1 SGHTS, CDR2 YDEGEE.

The chain joins TRBV7-3 to TRBJ2-3; the D gene is possibly TRBD1 (6 bases). V was pared by 4 bases and J by 5 bases, with 10 bases between. Germline assignment: CDR1 SGHTA and CDR2 FQGTGA. This CDR3 spans 13 amino acids. The CDR3 region has the DNA TGTGCCAGCAGCTCGATACAGGGAGATACGCAGTATTTT. This translates into CASSSIQGDTQYF.

This chain joins TRBV7-2 and TRBJ2-3, with 11 bases aligning to TRBD2. With 0 bases clipped from V and 4 bases from J, the junction kept 3 bases outside the gene matches. The germline V gene encodes CDR1 SGHTA and CDR2 FQGNSA. The CDR3 runs to 16 residues. The DNA of the CDR3 is TGTGCCAGCAGCTTAGCGACTAGCGGGGCGGCAGATACGCAGTATTTT. Translating it yields CASSLATSGAADTQYF.

The CDR3 region is CASSPPPDLYGYTF. DNA of the CDR3: TGTGCCAGCTCACCACCCCCAGATCTCTATGGCTACACCTTC. This chain links TRBV18 with TRBJ1-2; D gene ambiguous. Germline-derived CDR1 and CDR2 are KGHSH and LQKENI. Trimming cost V 0 bases and J 4 bases, with 9 bases left between them. The CDR3 consists of 14 residues.

The chain carries TRBV27 and TRBJ2-1; TRBD2 is a possible D gene (5 bases). Trimming cost V 7 bases and J 6 bases, with 10 bases left between them. The CDR3 runs 12 residues. Germline values: CDR1 MNHEY, CDR2 SMNVEV (reference sequence). CDR3 nucleotide sequence: TGTGCCAGCACCCCGGCGGGCAATGAGCAGTTCTTC. Encoded protein: CASTPAGNEQFF.

This rearrangement joins TRBV7-9 to TRBJ2-2; the match to TRBD1 covers 8 bases. V was pared by 4 bases and J by 6 bases, with 4 bases of the junction left unmatched. This CDR3 region has 14 residues. CDR1 SEHNR and CDR2 FQNEAQ come from the germline V gene (reference sequence). DNA for the CDR3: TGTGCCAGCAGCTGGTTACAGGGGGCCGGGGAGCTGTTTTTT. The encoded protein is CASSWLQGAGELFF. The whole variable domain, filled in from reference TRBV7-9 and TRBJ2-2, reads DTGVSQNPRHKITKRGQNVTFRCDPISEHNRLYWYRQTLGQGPEFLTYFQNEAQLEKSRLLSDRFSAERPKGSFSTLEIQRTEQGDSAMYLCASSWLQGAGELFFGEGSRLTVL.

V usage is TRBV11-2 and J usage is TRBJ1-1; maybe TRBD1 (6 bases). The CDR3 runs to 16 residues. Trimming stripped 5 bases from V and 1 base from J, with 17 bases between. Looked up from germline, CDR1 is SGHAT and CDR2 is FQNNGV. CDR3 protein: CASSMQVGAGNTEAFF. The CDR3 nucleotides are TGTGCCAGCAGCATGCAAGTGGGGGCTGGGAACACTGAAGCTTTCTTT.

This clone was counted a single time. The chain carries TRBV11-2 and TRBJ2-3; 8 nucleotides line up with TRBD2. Germline trimming cut 2 bases from V and 1 base from J; bases unmatched to any gene: 5. The CDR3 is 16 amino acids. CDR1 and CDR2 from the germline V gene are SGHAT and FQNNGV. This CDR3 is CASSLLGRGGTDTQYF. DNA of the CDR3: TGTGCCAGCAGCTTATTGGGGCGGGGGGGCACAGATACGCAGTATTTT.

This clone has more than one count but fewer than ten. The chain combines TRBV29-1 with TRBJ2-1; 7 positions agree with TRBD2. The junction had 11 bases not matched to a gene; V was cut back by 7 bases and J by 2 bases. Germline CDR1 and CDR2: SQVTM and ANQGSEA. This CDR3 comprises 15 residues. The CDR3 bases are TGCAGCGCCGCCCCGGGAGGAATAACCTACAATGAGCAGTTCTTC. Protein product: CSAAPGGITYNEQFF.